Following are 20 T cell receptor beta chains from one sample sequenced in a study of T cells after yellow fever vaccination. In TCRdb, the 5' RACE reads were re-called with MiXCR into one record per CDR3 protein. The table shows hundreds of thousands of distinct CDR3 sequences, with less than 25% occurring only once. Material: PBMCs, obtained roughly 20 days after the first yellow fever vaccination. The source of these receptors is a young man who received the YFV17D yellow fever vaccine.

This clonotype has only a few counts. This chain connects TRBV7-9 to TRBJ1-4, with TRBD1 matching over 8 bases. This CDR3 comprises 15 residues. V lost 4 bases to trimming and J lost 8 bases; unmatched junction nucleotides: 9. The germline V gene encodes CDR1 SEHNR and CDR2 FQNEAQ (reference sequence). The CDR3 region is CASSSVDRGREKLFF. The CDR3 nucleotides read TGTGCCAGCAGCTCAGTCGACAGGGGAAGGGAAAAACTGTTTTTT.

This clonotype appeared a single time. This sequence joins TRBV2 and TRBJ2-1; 12 bases are shared with TRBD2. Germline-derived CDR1 and CDR2 are SNHLY and FYNNEI. CDR3 length: 16 amino acids. J lost 6 bases, V lost 5 bases, and 8 bases had no gene match. As DNA, the CDR3 is TGTGCCAGCAGTTTTAGTCTAGCGGGGGGGATCAATGAGCAGTTCTTC. Translating gives CASSFSLAGGINEQFF.

This clonotype came up many times. The genes are TRBV12-3 or TRBV12-4 and TRBJ2-6; D uncertain. V was pared by 6 bases and J by 2 bases, with 8 bases between. This CDR3 region has 14 residues. CDR3 residues: CASSLGAGANVLTF. CDR3 DNA sequence: TGTGCCAGCAGCCTAGGTGCTGGGGCCAACGTCCTGACTTTC.

V usage is TRBV7-9 and J usage is TRBJ2-7; D not resolved. The CDR3 sequence is 13 residues long. The V gene lost 2 bases and the J gene lost 3 bases, with 8 bases spanning the gap. CDR1 SEHNR and CDR2 FQNEAQ come from the germline V gene (reference sequence). The CDR3 protein is CASSLNGDYEQYF. In DNA, the CDR3 is TGTGCCAGCAGCTTAAATGGGGACTACGAGCAGTACTTC.

V is TRBV7-3 and J is TRBJ2-3; 11 nucleotides align to TRBD2. The CDR3 covers 14 residues. Germline trimming cut 5 bases from V and 9 bases from J; bases unmatched to any gene: 7. The germline CDR1 and CDR2 sequences are SGHTA and FQGTGA. The CDR3 spells CASSVSGGASTQYF. The CDR3 coding sequence is TGTGCCAGCAGCGTTAGCGGGGGGGCCTCCACGCAGTATTTT.

The genes are TRBV12-3 or TRBV12-4 and TRBJ1-5, with 10 bases identical to TRBD1. The CDR3 runs 17 residues. The J segment lost 0 bases and the V segment lost 6 bases, leaving 8 bases of the junction unmatched. The CDR3 region is CASRGQGPYDSNQPQHF. For the CDR3, the DNA is TGTGCCAGCAGGGGACAGGGGCCATACGATAGCAATCAGCCCCAGCATTTT.

V gene TRBV11-2 combines with J gene TRBJ2-3; 7 bases align to TRBD1. Per germline, CDR1 SGHAT and CDR2 FQNNGV. Losses at the gene ends were 3 bases for V and 0 bases for J; bases not matched to a gene: 6. The CDR3 consists of 16 residues. The CDR3 sequence: CASSFRQGPSTDTQYF. The DNA of the CDR3 is TGTGCCAGCAGCTTTAGACAGGGACCTAGCACAGATACGCAGTATTTT.

This clonotype was found a few times. The V call is TRBV24-1, the J call TRBJ2-3, with D perhaps matching TRBD2 (6 bases). The V end was cut by 3 bases, the J end by 4 bases, with 13 bases between. The CDR3 spans 15 residues. Germline loops: CDR1 KGHDR, CDR2 SFDVKD. The DNA of the CDR3 is TGTGCCACCAGTGATGCTAGCGAAGCCCCAGATACGCAGTATTTT. As protein: CATSDASEAPDTQYF.

The genes are TRBV27 and TRBJ2-7; the match to TRBD1 covers 9 bases. The V gene's germline CDR1 is MNHEY and CDR2 SMNVEV (reference sequence). After removal of 4 bases from V and 10 bases from J, the junction contained 14 bases not matched to a gene. This CDR3 comprises 15 residues. The DNA for the CDR3 is TGTGCCAGCAGTTCGACAGGGGGGCGGTCGGCCACCCAGTACTTC. It is translated as CASSSTGGRSATQYF.

Here the CDR3 reads CASSADSYNEQFF. The CDR3 nucleotides are TGTGCCAGCAGCGCCGACTCCTACAATGAGCAGTTCTTC. The chain couples TRBV9 to TRBJ2-1; D uncertain. Deletions cut 3 bases from V and 0 bases from J, with 4 bases between. The germline V gene encodes CDR1 SGDLS and CDR2 YYNGEE. This CDR3 contains 13 residues.

This chain uses TRBV19 with TRBJ1-1; TRBD1 might be the D (6 bases). V was cut by 4 bases and J by 3 bases, with 12 bases left in between. The CDR3 runs to 14 residues. Germline-derived CDR1 and CDR2 are LNHDA and SQIVND (reference sequence). The chain's CDR3 is CASSSRRGHTEAFF. The CDR3, as DNA: TGTGCCAGTAGTAGCCGCCGGGGGCACACTGAAGCTTTCTTT.

DNA of the CDR3: TGTGCCAGCAGCTTCAGGCTCCTATTCTACGAGCAGTACTTC. Amino acid sequence: CASSFRLLFYEQYF. The chain combines TRBV7-2 with TRBJ2-7; D ambiguous. The CDR3 loop spans 14 amino acids. The V end was cut by 3 bases, the J end by 3 bases, with 12 bases between. CDR1 and CDR2 from the germline V gene are SGHTA and FQGNSA. The full variable domain, with the rest looked up from reference TRBV7-2 and TRBJ2-7, is GAGVSQSPSNKVTEKGKDVELRCDPISGHTALYWYRQSLGQGLEFLIYFQGNSAPDKSGLPSDRFSAERTGGSVSTLTIQRTQQEDSAVYLCASSFRLLFYEQYFGPGTRLTVT.

This clonotype was picked up many times. This sequence joins TRBV20-1 and TRBJ2-1, with D possibly matching TRBD1 (5 bases). CDR3 length equals 11 residues. The V and J ends lost 3 bases and 9 bases respectively, with 9 bases between them. Germline V lookup: CDR1 DFQATT, CDR2 SNEGSKA (reference sequence). CDR3 coding DNA: TGCAGTGCTAGCAAAGGGGTTGAGCAGTTCTTC. Encoded protein: CSASKGVEQFF.

The chain links TRBV6-2 or TRBV6-3 to TRBJ2-7; D remains ambiguous. The V gene's germline CDR1 is MNHEY and CDR2 SVGEGT. This CDR3 has 16 residues. The V gene lost 2 bases and the J gene lost 3 bases, with 17 bases spanning the gap. For the CDR3, the DNA is TGTGCCAGCAGTTACCCCGCGTCCTCGGCGATCTACGAGCAGTACTTC. It translates to CASSYPASSAIYEQYF.

The V call is TRBV11-2, the J call TRBJ2-3; 8 nucleotides line up with TRBD1. J gave up 4 bases and V 5 bases, and 8 bases lay outside the gene matches. Germline V gene data show CDR1 as SGHAT and CDR2 as FQNNGV. The length of the CDR3 is 15 residues. The CDR3 DNA reads TGTGCCAGCAGCGACGGACAGGGTTCTGCAGATACGCAGTATTTT. This encodes CASSDGQGSADTQYF. Looking up the rest from reference TRBV11-2 and TRBJ2-3 gives the full variable domain: EAGVAQSPRYKIIEKRQSVAFWCNPISGHATLYWYQQILGQGPKLLIQFQNNGVVDDSQLPKDRFSAERLKGVDSTLKIQPAKLEDSAVYLCASSDGQGSADTQYFGPGTRLTVL.

The chain couples TRBV5-4 to TRBJ2-1; 10 bases are a match to TRBD2. Germline loops: CDR1 SGHNT, CDR2 YYREEE (reference sequence). V lost 0 bases to trimming and J lost 6 bases; unmatched junction nucleotides: 3. The CDR3 extends over 15 amino acids. In DNA, the CDR3 is TGTGCCAGCAGCTTGGATAGCGGGGGGTCCAATGAGCAGTTCTTC. This codes for CASSLDSGGSNEQFF.

This sequence joins TRBV3-1 and TRBJ2-1; 9 bases map to TRBD2. Trimming cost V 6 bases and J 1 base; bases outside gene matches: 7. Germline-derived CDR1 and CDR2 are LGHDT and YNNKEL (reference sequence). The CDR3 covers 16 residues. Here the CDR3 DNA reads TGTGCCAGCAGTCTGGCTAGCGGGGCGTCCTACAATGAGCAGTTCTTC. As protein: CASSLASGASYNEQFF.

The genes are TRBV5-1 and TRBJ2-7, with D unresolved. V lost 0 bases to trimming and J lost 3 bases, with 7 bases between them. CDR3 size: 13 residues. The germline gives CDR1 SGHRS, CDR2 YFSETQ. This CDR3 is CASSLGPGYEQYV. CDR3 bases: TGCGCCAGCAGCTTGGGTCCAGGCTACGAGCAGTACGTC.

The chain links TRBV24-1 to TRBJ1-5; 10 positions match TRBD1. The V and J ends lost 9 bases and 3 bases, in that order; junction bases with no gene match: 10. In germline, CDR1 is KGHDR, CDR2 SFDVKD. The CDR3 sequence is 16 residues long. This chain's CDR3 is CATPPEGTGDNQPQHF. The DNA of the CDR3 is TGTGCCACCCCTCCCGAAGGGACAGGGGACAATCAGCCCCAGCATTTT.

The V call is TRBV5-6, the J call TRBJ2-7; D is unclear. The germline gives CDR1 SGHDT, CDR2 YYEEEE. V was clipped by 3 bases and J by 6 bases, with 7 bases between them. This CDR3 comprises 11 residues. The CDR3 here is CASSSGSEQYV. DNA of the CDR3: TGTGCCAGCAGCTCCGGTAGCGAGCAGTACGTC.